One and the same sample provided the 30 T cell receptor beta chains below, sequenced in a study of T-cell memory formation after mild COVID-19 (dated by TCRdb to the early 2020s). Library construction relied on 5' RACE. This sample was sequenced with an Illumina NovaSeq 6000. The public reads were quality trimmed at Q25 with fastp and then assembled into clones with MiXCR by TCRdb, keeping productive beta chains. All rows with the same CDR3 protein become a single entry with the most common DNA and genes. Counted in this sample were about 180,000 distinct CDR3 sequences; roughly 18% of them appeared once. The ten largest account for approximately 4% of the sample. Sequencing was performed on PBMCs or a T cell subset sorted from them (not recorded which). These TCRs come from a man between 18 and 35 years old who had mild COVID-19 (a few samples of this study predate the infection). The sample titles of this study are shuffled in the database, so cell type and time point are left out; the donor was told from shared clones.

The gene calls are TRBV5-1 and TRBJ2-5; 7 bases fit TRBD2. The CDR3 runs to 14 residues. V shed 5 bases, J shed 0 bases, and the junction held 4 bases outside the gene matches. Germline loops: CDR1 SGHRS, CDR2 YFSETQ. CDR3 bases: TGCGCCAGCAGTTCAAGCGGGGACCAAGAGACCCAGTACTTC. The encoded protein is CASSSSGDQETQYF.

This clonotype was found a few times. V usage is TRBV10-3 and J usage is TRBJ2-5, with 7 bases fitting TRBD1. Unmatched junction bases numbered 5, after V lost 5 bases and J lost 5 bases. The V gene's germline CDR1 is ENHRY and CDR2 SYGVKD. The CDR3 length is 13 residues. The CDR3 DNA follows: TGTGCCATCAGTTTGGGACAGAAGGAGACCCAGTACTTC. Residues: CAISLGQKETQYF.

The chain is built from TRBV4-3 and TRBJ1-3, with D maybe TRBD1 (6 bases). The CDR3 is 16 amino acids. The germline V gene encodes CDR1 LGHNA and CDR2 YSLEER. V was cut by 0 bases and J by 2 bases, with 11 bases left in between. The CDR3 spells CASSQDRGGTGNTIYF. CDR3 DNA: TGCGCCAGCAGCCAAGATCGAGGGGGGACTGGAAACACCATATATTTT.

This chain connects TRBV5-5 to TRBJ1-2; maybe TRBD1 (6 bases). The V and J ends lost 4 bases and 2 bases respectively, with 12 bases between them. This CDR3 has 14 amino acids. Germline V gene data show CDR1 as SGHKS and CDR2 as YYEKEE (reference sequence). The CDR3 region has the DNA TGTGCCAGCAGCCGAGAGACAGGAAACTATGGCTACACCTTC. It encodes CASSRETGNYGYTF.

V gene TRBV20-1 combines with J gene TRBJ2-2; D tentatively reads TRBD1 or TRBD2 (5 bases each). CDR3 length equals 15 residues. Germline CDR1 DFQATT, CDR2 SNEGSKA (reference sequence). V lost 1 base, J lost 5 bases, and 14 bases lay in between. The CDR3 region is CSARVGQGETGELFF. The DNA of the CDR3 is TGCAGTGCTAGAGTTGGGCAGGGAGAGACCGGGGAGCTGTTTTTT.

This clonotype showed up just a few times. In DNA form, the CDR3 reads TGTGCCACAAGATCAGGGGGGTCTAGCACAGATACGCAGTATTTT. Amino acids: CATRSGGSSTDTQYF. The gene calls are TRBV11-2 and TRBJ2-3; D is perhaps TRBD1 (7 bases). With 10 bases removed from V and 0 bases from J, the gap between germline ends came to 17 bases. The CDR3 is 15 amino acids. CDR1 and CDR2 (germline): SGHAT, FQNNGV.

The V call is TRBV7-2, the J call TRBJ2-3; 12 nucleotides line up with TRBD2. The CDR3 totals 17 residues. Trimming took 5 bases from V and 2 from J; bases not matched to a gene: 8. From germline, CDR1 is SGHTA and CDR2 FQGNSA. CDR3 sequence: CASSVGLAGKYTDTQYF. The CDR3 region has the DNA TGTGCCAGCAGCGTAGGACTAGCGGGGAAATACACAGATACGCAGTATTTT.

V and J are TRBV12-3 or TRBV12-4 and TRBJ2-2; D not resolved. Trimming left V 8 bases short and J 7 bases short, with 20 bases between. This CDR3 is 15 amino acids long. The CDR3 region is CASQNSKDLGGELFF. The CDR3 coding sequence is TGTGCCAGCCAAAACTCGAAGGATTTAGGCGGGGAGCTGTTTTTT.

The table lists this clonotype with a few counts. The V gene is TRBV7-8, the J gene TRBJ2-3; 8 positions agree with TRBD2. The CDR3 has 15 amino acids. The germline V gene has CDR1 SGHVS and CDR2 FQNEAQ. V was pared by 3 bases and J by 4 bases, with 6 bases of the junction left unmatched. The CDR3 here is CASSFSAGVSDTQYF. CDR3 nucleotide sequence: TGTGCCAGCAGCTTTTCAGCGGGGGTCTCAGATACGCAGTATTTT.

The chain couples TRBV7-2 to TRBJ2-1; D not resolved. The CDR3 runs 14 residues. CDR1 is SGHTA, CDR2 FQGNSA, per germline. V gave up 1 base and J gave up 7 bases, with 11 bases separating them. The CDR3 nucleotides read TGTGCCAGCAGCTTAGATATTAGTTGGAATGAGCAGTTCTTC. Amino acids: CASSLDISWNEQFF.

V gene TRBV27 combines with J gene TRBJ2-3; D not resolved. V was clipped by 2 bases and J by 0 bases, with 9 bases between them. This CDR3 contains 15 residues. Per germline, CDR1 MNHEY and CDR2 SMNVEV (reference sequence). CDR3: CASSLPFSSTDTQYF. For the CDR3, the DNA is TGTGCCAGCAGTTTACCTTTTTCTAGCACAGATACGCAGTATTTT.

The genes are TRBV3-1 and TRBJ2-3; D not certain. Germline CDR1 and CDR2: LGHDT and YNNKEL (reference sequence). This CDR3 is 13 amino acids long. V was clipped by 2 bases and J by 4 bases, with 7 bases between them. In DNA, the CDR3 is TGTGCCAGCAGCCAAACAGAGGCAGATACGCAGTATTTT. As protein: CASSQTEADTQYF.

This clonotype was detected only a few times. This chain connects TRBV12-3 or TRBV12-4 to TRBJ1-5, with 7 bases aligning to TRBD1. J was trimmed by 3 bases and V by 2 bases; bases with no gene match: 4. This CDR3 has 15 amino acids. This chain's CDR3 is CASSLQGGNNQPQHF. CDR3 DNA sequence: TGTGCCAGCAGTTTACAGGGGGGAAACAATCAGCCCCAGCATTTT.

This clonotype showed up just a few times. The rearrangement joins TRBV7-6 to TRBJ2-5; possibly TRBD1 for D (6 bases). The length of the CDR3 is 13 residues. Trimming stripped 7 bases from V and 2 bases from J, with 11 bases between. Germline V gene lookup returns CDR1 SGHVS and CDR2 FNYEAQ. CDR3 amino acids: CASTTGRQETQYF. CDR3 in DNA: TGTGCCAGCACTACAGGGCGACAAGAGACCCAGTACTTC.

The rearrangement joins TRBV20-1 to TRBJ1-1; perhaps TRBD1 as D (5 bases). The CDR3 contains 12 residues. The ends were cut back, 4 bases at V and 1 base at J, with 7 bases in the middle. CDR1 is DFQATT, CDR2 SNEGSKA, per germline (reference sequence). The CDR3 region is CSAMGPNTEAFF. The DNA for the CDR3 is TGCAGTGCTATGGGGCCGAACACTGAAGCTTTCTTT.

This clonotype came up a few times. CDR3 DNA: TGTGCCAGCAGTTACTCAGACAGGGGATTTGAGGGCTACACCTTC. Translating gives CASSYSDRGFEGYTF. The rearrangement links TRBV6-5 to TRBJ1-2, with TRBD1 identical over 8 bases. Trimming removed 0 bases from V and 8 bases from J; junction bases left unmatched: 8. This CDR3 is built from 15 residues. Germline V gene lookup returns CDR1 MNHEY and CDR2 SVGAGI.

The gene calls are TRBV5-1 and TRBJ2-1; D perhaps matches TRBD2 (6 bases). This CDR3 contains 15 residues. Per germline, CDR1 SGHRS and CDR2 YFSETQ. The ends were cut back, 4 bases at V and 7 bases at J, with 18 bases in the middle. In DNA form, the CDR3 reads TGCGCCAGCAGCGACGGGAGCGCACTTCTTAATGAGCAGTTCTTC. It yields the protein CASSDGSALLNEQFF.

The V and J genes are TRBV14 and TRBJ2-1, with D unclear. The CDR3 is made up of 14 amino acids. The germline V gene has CDR1 SGHDN and CDR2 FVKESK. V was shortened by 4 bases and J by 1 base, with 8 bases between the two germline ends. In nucleotides, the CDR3 is TGTGCCAGCAGCCGGGCAGCTTCCTACAATGAGCAGTTCTTC. It specifies CASSRAASYNEQFF. The entire variable domain, with the rest obtained from reference TRBV14 and TRBJ2-1, is as follows: EAGVTQFPSHSVIEKGQTVTLRCDPISGHDNLYWYRRVMGKEIKFLLHFVKESKQDESGMPNNRFLAERTGGTYSTLKVQPAELEDSGVYFCASSRAASYNEQFFGPGTRLTVL.

This clonotype appeared a few times. The genes are TRBV25-1 and TRBJ1-6, with 7 bases identical to TRBD1. Trimming removed 2 bases from V and 10 bases from J; junction bases left unmatched: 8. The CDR3 runs to 15 residues. Per the germline V gene, CDR1 is MGHDK and CDR2 is SYGVNS. The CDR3 is CASSESDREGSPLHF. CDR3 coding DNA: TGTGCCAGCAGTGAAAGTGACAGGGAAGGGTCACCCCTCCACTTT.

This chain uses TRBV18 with TRBJ1-2; D gene uncertain. This CDR3 region has 14 residues. With 5 bases removed from V and 8 bases from J, the gap between germline ends came to 18 bases. From germline, CDR1 is KGHSH and CDR2 LQKENI. The CDR3 loop is CASSAANSDVGYTF. The DNA of the CDR3 is TGTGCCAGCTCAGCGGCAAACTCGGATGTAGGCTACACCTTC.

The chain is built from TRBV3-1 and TRBJ2-7, with D unresolved. This CDR3 has 12 amino acids. CDR1 and CDR2 (germline): LGHDT, YNNKEL (reference sequence). V lost 2 bases and J 6 bases, leaving 8 bases between the germline ends. The CDR3 DNA reads as TGTGCCAGCAGCCAAAGAGGCAGCGAGCAGTACGTC. Amino acids: CASSQRGSEQYV.

This clonotype was recorded a few times. The chain couples TRBV5-1 to TRBJ1-4; no definite D call. Trimming took off 3 bases at V and 7 bases at J, with 13 bases between the two ends. Germline CDR1 and CDR2: SGHRS and YFSETQ. CDR3 length: 14 residues. The CDR3 sequence: CASSSQTAGEKLFF. The CDR3, as DNA: TGCGCCAGCAGCTCACAGACCGCGGGTGAAAAACTGTTTTTT.

Only a few counts were recorded for this clonotype. The V and J genes are TRBV5-1 and TRBJ1-5; no clear D gene. The CDR3 spans 15 residues. V was shortened by 0 bases and J by 2 bases, with 9 bases between the two germline ends. Germline values: CDR1 SGHRS, CDR2 YFSETQ. The CDR3 sequence: CASSLGPGGNQPQHF. The CDR3 region has the DNA TGCGCCAGCAGCTTGGGGCCGGGCGGCAATCAGCCCCAGCATTTT. Variable domain in full (rest from reference TRBV5-1 and TRBJ1-5): KAGVTQTPRYLIKTRGQQVTLSCSPISGHRSVSWYQQTPGQGLQFLFEYFSETQRNKGNFPGRFSGRQFSNSRSEMNVSTLELGDSALYLCASSLGPGGNQPQHFGDGTRLSIL.

This clonotype was seen a few times. This chain links TRBV12-3 or TRBV12-4 with TRBJ2-7; tentatively, D is TRBD1 or TRBD2 (5 bases each). There are 11 residues in the CDR3. Trimming took 8 bases from V and 6 from J, leaving 11 bases between them. CDR3 in amino acids: CASASRGEQYF. DNA for the CDR3: TGTGCCAGCGCATCGAGGGGCGAGCAGTACTTC.

This clonotype was seen a single time. This sequence joins TRBV5-1 and TRBJ1-2; D possibly corresponds to TRBD1 (6 bases). The CDR3 runs to 13 residues. The V and J ends lost 4 bases and 6 bases respectively, with 13 bases between them. The germline gives CDR1 SGHRS, CDR2 YFSETQ. CDR3 sequence: CASSISPGDGYTF. CDR3 coding DNA: TGCGCCAGCAGCATATCACCAGGGGATGGCTACACCTTC.

The chain couples TRBV7-9 to TRBJ2-2; D not resolved. The V gene's germline CDR1 is SEHNR and CDR2 FQNEAQ (reference sequence). V lost 5 bases to trimming and J lost 5 bases, with 9 bases between them. CDR3 size: 13 residues. In DNA, the CDR3 is TGTGCCAGCAGCACCTGGAGTACCGGGGAGCTGTTTTTT. Amino acid sequence: CASSTWSTGELFF.

This clonotype was observed a few times. V usage is TRBV19 and J usage is TRBJ1-1; D unclear. The germline gives CDR1 LNHDA, CDR2 SQIVND (reference sequence). Trimming left V 2 bases short and J 1 base short, with 8 bases between. This CDR3 is built from 14 residues. The CDR3 spells CASSIRPPNTEAFF. The CDR3 bases are TGTGCCAGTAGTATAAGGCCTCCGAACACTGAAGCTTTCTTT.

The CDR3 bases are TGTGCCAGCAGTTACTCTCAATTGGATACGCAGTATTTT. It translates to CASSYSQLDTQYF. The V gene is TRBV6-5, the J gene TRBJ2-3; D is undetermined. V dropped 0 bases and J dropped 6 bases, with 7 bases sitting between them. CDR3 length: 13 amino acids. The V gene's germline CDR1 is MNHEY and CDR2 SVGAGI.

This clonotype was seen more than once but under ten times. At one boundary the junction diverges from the germline segment, which might be a read error. The chain employs TRBV5-1 and TRBJ1-1; D is unresolved. The length of the CDR3 is 13 residues. Germline V lookup: CDR1 SGHRS, CDR2 YFSETQ. The CDR3 is CASSLRTNAEAFF. CDR3 DNA: TGCGCCAGCAGCTTGAGGACGAACGCTGAAGCTTTCTTT.

The chain joins TRBV12-3 or TRBV12-4 to TRBJ2-1; no clear D gene. V lost 5 bases to trimming and J lost 6 bases, with 8 bases between them. This CDR3 has 12 amino acids. This CDR3 reads CASSLLSNEQFF. CDR3 nucleotide sequence: TGTGCCAGCAGTCTACTAAGCAATGAGCAGTTCTTC.